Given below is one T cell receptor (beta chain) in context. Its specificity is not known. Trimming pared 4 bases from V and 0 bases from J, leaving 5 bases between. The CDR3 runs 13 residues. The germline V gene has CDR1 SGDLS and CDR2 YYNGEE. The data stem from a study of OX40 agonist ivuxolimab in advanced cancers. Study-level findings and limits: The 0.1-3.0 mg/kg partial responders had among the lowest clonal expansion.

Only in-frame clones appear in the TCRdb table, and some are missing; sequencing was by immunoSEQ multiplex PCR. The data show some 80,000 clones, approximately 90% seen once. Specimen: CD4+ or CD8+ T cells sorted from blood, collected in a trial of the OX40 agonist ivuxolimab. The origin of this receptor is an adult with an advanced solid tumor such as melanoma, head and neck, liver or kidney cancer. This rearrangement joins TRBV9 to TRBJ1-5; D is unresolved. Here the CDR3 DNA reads TGTGCCAGCAGCCCGGATAGCAATCAGCCCCAGCATTTT. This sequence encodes CASSPDSNQPQHF.